These T cell receptor beta chains were read from a single sample in a study of regulatory T cells in long-lasting Graves disease. Using its own MiXCR run on the multiplex PCR reads, TCRdb lists one record per CDR3 protein. The table records around 500,000 distinct CDR3 sequences, 13% of them present only once. These data were likewise used in another study, on T cells in Graves' hyperthyroidism and ophthalmopathy.

Sequenced here: peripheral blood mononuclear cells (PBMCs), sampled at new diagnosis, from a patient treated with antithyroid drugs. These receptors were collected from a man between 25 and 39 years old with Graves disease. CDR3s include the opening cysteine and the closing phenylalanine or tryptophan. A D gene is named only where the DNA matches it firmly. Part of the rows lack a size; the others show once, few, many or a class for expanded clones.

CDR3 DNA: TGTGCCTCCAGACTAGCGGGAGGGACCATGGGGACGCAGTATTTT; CDR3 protein: CASRLAGGTMGTQYF; J gene: TRBJ2-3; clone size: many; D gene: TRBD2; V gene: TRBV12-3/TRBV12-4
CDR3 DNA: TGTGCCAGCAGCTTAGAGGGTGTCACCCAAGAGACCCAGTACTTC; CDR3 protein: CASSLEGVTQETQYF; J gene: TRBJ2-5; clone size: NA; D gene: NA; V gene: TRBV13
CDR3 DNA: TGTGCCAGCAGCCTCAGGGGCGGCTATGGCTACACCTTC; CDR3 protein: CASSLRGGYGYTF; J gene: TRBJ1-2; clone size: many; D gene: NA; V gene: TRBV5-5
CDR3 DNA: TGCAGTGCTAGAGATGACAGCGGGAGGGCCTACGAGCAGTACTTC; CDR3 protein: CSARDDSGRAYEQYF; J gene: TRBJ2-7; clone size: many; D gene: TRBD2; V gene: TRBV20-1
CDR3 DNA: TGTGCCAGTAGTACGTTGGCGAACACTGAAGCTTTCTTT; CDR3 protein: CASSTLANTEAFF; J gene: TRBJ1-1; clone size: NA; D gene: NA; V gene: TRBV19
CDR3 DNA: TGTGCCAGCAGCCAAGGTCTCGGGAGGGCCGGCACCGGGGAGCTGTTTTTT; CDR3 protein: CASSQGLGRAGTGELFF; J gene: TRBJ2-2; clone size: many; D gene: TRBD2; V gene: TRBV14
CDR3 DNA: TGTGCCAGCAGTTCAAACACAGGTTCCGGTGGCTACACCTTC; CDR3 protein: CASSSNTGSGGYTF; J gene: TRBJ1-2; clone size: few; D gene: NA; V gene: TRBV27
CDR3 DNA: TGTGCCAGCATTCGGACAGGGTATTCTGGTCAGCCCCAGCATTTT; CDR3 protein: CASIRTGYSGQPQHF; J gene: TRBJ1-5; clone size: many; D gene: TRBD1; V gene: TRBV2
CDR3 DNA: TGTGCCAGCAGTTACAGGGGGCTTTCTGAAAAACTGTTTTTT; CDR3 protein: CASSYRGLSEKLFF; J gene: TRBJ1-4; clone size: NA; D gene: TRBD1; V gene: TRBV11-2
CDR3 DNA: TGCGCCAGCAGCTTGGCAGGCAGAGGGGTTGGCTACACCTTC; CDR3 protein: CASSLAGRGVGYTF; J gene: TRBJ1-2; clone size: many; D gene: NA; V gene: TRBV5-1
CDR3 DNA: TGTGCCAGCAGTTCCATGGAGGAGACTAATGAAAAACTGTTTTTT; CDR3 protein: CASSSMEETNEKLFF; J gene: TRBJ1-4; clone size: many; D gene: NA; V gene: TRBV6-5
CDR3 DNA: TGTGCCAGCAGTTACGGACGTCCCATGGCGGAGCAGTACTTC; CDR3 protein: CASSYGRPMAEQYF; J gene: TRBJ2-7; clone size: NA; D gene: NA; V gene: TRBV6-2/TRBV6-3
CDR3 DNA: TGTGCCAGTAGTATGGAAGGGGTAAATCAGCCCCAGCATTTT; CDR3 protein: CASSMEGVNQPQHF; J gene: TRBJ1-5; clone size: NA; D gene: NA; V gene: TRBV19
CDR3 DNA: TGTGCCAGCGGGAGGGGGGGCTACACCTTC; CDR3 protein: CASGRGGYTF; J gene: TRBJ1-2; clone size: NA; D gene: NA; V gene: TRBV27
CDR3 DNA: TGCAGCGTTCAGAAAGACTCCTACGAGCAGTACTTC; CDR3 protein: CSVQKDSYEQYF; J gene: TRBJ2-7; clone size: many; D gene: NA; V gene: TRBV29-1
CDR3 DNA: TGCGCCAGCAGCTTGAAGGGGCATCAGCACACCATATATTTT; CDR3 protein: CASSLKGHQHTIYF; J gene: TRBJ1-3; clone size: NA; D gene: NA; V gene: TRBV5-1
CDR3 DNA: TGTGCCACCAGTGATCCCCTAGAGACCCAGTACTTC; CDR3 protein: CATSDPLETQYF; J gene: TRBJ2-5; clone size: many; D gene: NA; V gene: TRBV24-1
CDR3 DNA: TGTGCCAGCAGCTTCCGGAATACGCAGTATTTT; CDR3 protein: CASSFRNTQYF; J gene: TRBJ2-3; clone size: NA; D gene: NA; V gene: TRBV5-6
CDR3 DNA: TGTGCCAGCAGTTTAAAGAGCTCCTACGAGCAGTACTTC; CDR3 protein: CASSLKSSYEQYF; J gene: TRBJ2-7; clone size: many; D gene: NA; V gene: TRBV27
CDR3 DNA: TGTGCCAGCAGTTACTCGAGGGGAGGGGGGAACCACTACAATGAGCAGTTCTTC; CDR3 protein: CASSYSRGGGNHYNEQFF; J gene: TRBJ2-1; clone size: few; D gene: NA; V gene: TRBV6-2/TRBV6-3
CDR3 DNA: TGTGCCAGCAGCCCACCAACCGGGACTACGAAGTTCAATGAGCAGTTCTTC; CDR3 protein: CASSPPTGTTKFNEQFF; J gene: TRBJ2-1; clone size: many; D gene: TRBD2; V gene: TRBV7-2
CDR3 DNA: TGTGCCATTTCACAGGAGTATAATTCACCCCTCCACTTT; CDR3 protein: CAISQEYNSPLHF; J gene: TRBJ1-6; clone size: NA; D gene: NA; V gene: TRBV19
CDR3 DNA: TGTGCCAGCAGTGAGGCCGGCGAGGTCCAGCATTTT; CDR3 protein: CASSEAGEVQHF; J gene: TRBJ1-5; clone size: many; D gene: NA; V gene: TRBV2
CDR3 DNA: TGTGCCAGCAGCGTAGGGGGAAACTCTGAAGCTTTCTTT; CDR3 protein: CASSVGGNSEAFF; J gene: TRBJ1-1; clone size: few; D gene: NA; V gene: TRBV9
CDR3 DNA: TGTGCCAGCAGTTACAATCAGGATACGCAGTATTTT; CDR3 protein: CASSYNQDTQYF; J gene: TRBJ2-3; clone size: many; D gene: NA; V gene: TRBV6-5
CDR3 DNA: TGCAGTGCTACCAGACTAGCGGGAGCTAATGAGCAGTTCTTC; CDR3 protein: CSATRLAGANEQFF; J gene: TRBJ2-1; clone size: many; D gene: TRBD2; V gene: TRBV20-1
CDR3 DNA: TGTGCCAGCTCACCAGGGGACAGTTACGAGCAGTACTTC; CDR3 protein: CASSPGDSYEQYF; J gene: TRBJ2-7; clone size: NA; D gene: TRBD1; V gene: TRBV18
CDR3 DNA: TGTGCCAGCAGCCGTCTAGCGGGAGTCGATGAGAAGTTCTTC; CDR3 protein: CASSRLAGVDEKFF; J gene: TRBJ2-1; clone size: NA; D gene: TRBD2; V gene: TRBV5-6
CDR3 DNA: TGCGCCAGCAGCTTGGGACACGACCCCTTCCCGGGCTACACCTTC; CDR3 protein: CASSLGHDPFPGYTF; J gene: TRBJ1-2; clone size: few; D gene: NA; V gene: TRBV5-1
CDR3 DNA: TGTGCCAGTTCCTGGACTAGCGGGAGCGAAAGCCCCTACGAGCAGTACTTC; CDR3 protein: CASSWTSGSESPYEQYF; J gene: TRBJ2-7; clone size: NA; D gene: TRBD2; V gene: TRBV19
CDR3 DNA: TGTGCCAGCAGTGAAGCGTGGTTGCCGCTCTTT; CDR3 protein: CASSEAWLPLF; J gene: TRBJ1-2; clone size: many; D gene: NA; V gene: TRBV2
CDR3 DNA: TGCAGCGCGTTCAGTCCCTCCTACAATGAGCAGTTCTTC; CDR3 protein: CSAFSPSYNEQFF; J gene: TRBJ2-1; clone size: many; D gene: NA; V gene: TRBV29-1
CDR3 DNA: TGTGCCAGCAGCCCCGGAGGGGATAAGCTCTACGAGCAGTACTTC; CDR3 protein: CASSPGGDKLYEQYF; J gene: TRBJ2-7; clone size: many; D gene: NA; V gene: TRBV28
CDR3 DNA: TGTGCCAGCTCACCGTCGGTGGGGACAGGGGTGAAACCCCAGCATTTT; CDR3 protein: CASSPSVGTGVKPQHF; J gene: TRBJ1-5; clone size: few; D gene: TRBD1; V gene: TRBV18
CDR3 DNA: TGTGCCAGCACCCCCGGGCTAGCGGCCTCCCGGATTAGCACAGATACGCAGTATTTT; CDR3 protein: CASTPGLAASRISTDTQYF; J gene: TRBJ2-3; clone size: NA; D gene: TRBD2; V gene: TRBV11-2
CDR3 DNA: TGCAGCGTCCCCATAGTGATCAGACTAAATTACAATGAGCAGTTCTTC; CDR3 protein: CSVPIVIRLNYNEQFF; J gene: TRBJ2-1; clone size: many; D gene: NA; V gene: TRBV29-1
CDR3 DNA: TGCAGTGCTATTCGTGTGGCGCGGGGGTTCGAGCAGTACTTC; CDR3 protein: CSAIRVARGFEQYF; J gene: TRBJ2-7; clone size: many; D gene: TRBD2; V gene: TRBV20-1
CDR3 DNA: TGCAGTGCTAGAGGGCAGGCGGGTCGGGCTGAAGCTTTCTTT; CDR3 protein: CSARGQAGRAEAFF; J gene: TRBJ1-1; clone size: few; D gene: NA; V gene: TRBV20-1
CDR3 DNA: TGTGCCACCAGCAGAGATCGAGTAGTTTCAGAGACCCAGTACTTC; CDR3 protein: CATSRDRVVSETQYF; J gene: TRBJ2-5; clone size: many; D gene: NA; V gene: TRBV15
CDR3 DNA: TGTGCCAGCAGCTTAAAATATGCTATAGTAGGCGGGAGCAATGAGCAGTTCTTC; CDR3 protein: CASSLKYAIVGGSNEQFF; J gene: TRBJ2-1; clone size: many; D gene: TRBD2; V gene: TRBV11-3
CDR3 DNA: TGTGCCAGCAGTCAACAGGGGGCTGTCACTGAAGCTTTCTTT; CDR3 protein: CASSQQGAVTEAFF; J gene: TRBJ1-1; clone size: many; D gene: TRBD1; V gene: TRBV25-1
CDR3 DNA: TGTGCCAGCAGCCCCAGGTACAACACCGGGGAGCTGTTTTTT; CDR3 protein: CASSPRYNTGELFF; J gene: TRBJ2-2; clone size: few; D gene: NA; V gene: TRBV5-6
CDR3 DNA: TGTGCTAGCAGCTTAGCGAGAAGTTCACTAGCCAAAAACATTCAGTACTTC; CDR3 protein: CASSLARSSLAKNIQYF; J gene: TRBJ2-4; clone size: NA; D gene: NA; V gene: TRBV7-7
CDR3 DNA: TGCGCCAGCAGCCAAGAGGTAGTCCTAGCGGGAAACTCTCAAGAGACCCAGTACTTC; CDR3 protein: CASSQEVVLAGNSQETQYF; J gene: TRBJ2-5; clone size: NA; D gene: TRBD2; V gene: TRBV4-1
CDR3 DNA: TGCAGTGCTAGAGCCGTGACAGGGGGCACCAATGAGCAGTTCTTC; CDR3 protein: CSARAVTGGTNEQFF; J gene: TRBJ2-1; clone size: NA; D gene: TRBD1; V gene: TRBV20-1
CDR3 DNA: TGTGCCAGCAGCTTGGAGCGAAGGGAGGATACGCAGTATTTT; CDR3 protein: CASSLERREDTQYF; J gene: TRBJ2-3; clone size: many; D gene: NA; V gene: TRBV5-4
CDR3 DNA: TGTGCCACAGATGCAGGGAGGCACTATGGCTACACCTTC; CDR3 protein: CATDAGRHYGYTF; J gene: TRBJ1-2; clone size: NA; D gene: NA; V gene: TRBV10-3
CDR3 DNA: TGTGCCAGCAGCTTACTCGCCCTGTTAGATGTCGAGCAGTACTTC; CDR3 protein: CASSLLALLDVEQYF; J gene: TRBJ2-7; clone size: many; D gene: NA; V gene: TRBV7-2
CDR3 DNA: TGTGCCAGCAGTTTAAATCCGGGCCCCAACCTTTATGGCTACACCTTC; CDR3 protein: CASSLNPGPNLYGYTF; J gene: TRBJ1-2; clone size: many; D gene: NA; V gene: TRBV12-3/TRBV12-4
CDR3 DNA: TGTGCCATCAGGGCCGGAGGGACAGGGGGTGAAAAACTGTTTTTT; CDR3 protein: CAIRAGGTGGEKLFF; J gene: TRBJ1-4; clone size: many; D gene: TRBD1; V gene: TRBV10-3
CDR3 DNA: TGCAGCGCTCAAAGCCGACAGGGTACCTATGGCTACACCTTC; CDR3 protein: CSAQSRQGTYGYTF; J gene: TRBJ1-2; clone size: NA; D gene: TRBD1; V gene: TRBV29-1
CDR3 DNA: TGTGCCAGTAGTACCGAAACGGCAGCTTTCTTT; CDR3 protein: CASSTETAAFF; J gene: TRBJ1-1; clone size: many; D gene: NA; V gene: TRBV19